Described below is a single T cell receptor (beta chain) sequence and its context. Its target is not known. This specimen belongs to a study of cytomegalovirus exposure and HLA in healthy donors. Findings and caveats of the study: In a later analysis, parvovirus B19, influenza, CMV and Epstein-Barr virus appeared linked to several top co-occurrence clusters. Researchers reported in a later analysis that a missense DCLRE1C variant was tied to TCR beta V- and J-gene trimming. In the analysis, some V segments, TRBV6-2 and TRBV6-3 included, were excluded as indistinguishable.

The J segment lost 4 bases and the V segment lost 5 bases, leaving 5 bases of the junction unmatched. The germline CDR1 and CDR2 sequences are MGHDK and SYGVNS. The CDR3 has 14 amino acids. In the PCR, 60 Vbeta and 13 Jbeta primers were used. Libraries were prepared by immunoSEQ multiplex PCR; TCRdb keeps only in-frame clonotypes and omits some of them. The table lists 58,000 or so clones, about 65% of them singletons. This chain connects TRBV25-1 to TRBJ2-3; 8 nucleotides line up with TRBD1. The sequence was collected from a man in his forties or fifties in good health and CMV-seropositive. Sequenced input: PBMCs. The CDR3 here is CASSLDRVSDTQYF. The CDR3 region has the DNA TGTGCCAGCAGTTTGGACAGGGTTTCAGATACGCAGTATTTT.